This entry lists 19 T cell receptor beta chains sequenced from one sample in a study of regulatory T cells in long-lasting Graves disease. TCR beta libraries were built with iRepertoire HTBI primers and Arm-PCR of CDR3 regions. Each CDR3 protein gets one entry after TCRdb re-called the multiplex PCR reads with MiXCR. The sample consists of fewer than 600,000 distinct CDR3 sequences, about 20% of them appearing once. Documented time point: persistent/refractory GD, antithyroid drugs over 5 years with positive TRAb. Construction of the TCR library relied on RNA isolated from PBMCs. This material consisted of peripheral blood mononuclear cells (PBMCs), taken when the disease was refractory, from a patient treated with antithyroid drugs. These receptors came from a female donor with Graves disease.

This chain links TRBV5-1 with TRBJ1-1; TRBD1 might be the D (6 bases). Per germline, CDR1 SGHRS and CDR2 YFSETQ. This CDR3 is built from 14 residues. V shed 7 bases and J shed 0 bases, with 13 bases lying between them. Here the CDR3 reads CASGQGTMNTEAFF. As DNA, the CDR3 is TGCGCCAGCGGGCAGGGGACAATGAACACTGAAGCTTTCTTT.

The chain carries TRBV3-1 and TRBJ1-2; D ambiguous. The CDR3 contains 17 residues. V was cut by 0 bases and J by 3 bases, with 17 bases left in between. The germline CDR1 and CDR2 sequences are LGHDT and YNNKEL (reference sequence). CDR3 in DNA: TGTGCCAGCAGCCAAGATCGGTGGGCTACAAAGGACTATGGCTACACCTTC. Residues: CASSQDRWATKDYGYTF.

This chain uses TRBV7-2 with TRBJ2-3; no firm D call. Trimming cost V 1 base and J 0 bases, with 11 bases left between them. Germline V gene data show CDR1 as SGHTA and CDR2 as FQGNSA. The CDR3 sequence is 16 residues long. For the CDR3, the DNA is TGTGCCAGCAGCTTAGTCCGGACCCTTAGCACAGATACGCAGTATTTT. Amino acid sequence: CASSLVRTLSTDTQYF.

This clonotype was recorded a few times. The V gene is TRBV20-1, the J gene TRBJ1-2; 7 bases are shared with TRBD1. Germline lookup yields CDR1 DFQATT and CDR2 SNEGSKA (reference sequence). Trimming removed 3 bases from V and 2 bases from J; junction bases left unmatched: 9. The CDR3 has 15 amino acids. CDR3: CSASQQGGGNYGYTF. CDR3 coding DNA: TGCAGTGCTAGTCAGCAGGGGGGAGGAAACTATGGCTACACCTTC.

This clonotype was detected many times. The V call is TRBV6-5, the J call TRBJ1-1; 7 bases align to TRBD1. The CDR3 has 15 amino acids. Unmatched junction bases numbered 1, after V lost 0 bases and J lost 0 bases. Germline lookup yields CDR1 MNHEY and CDR2 SVGAGI. In DNA form, the CDR3 reads TGTGCCAGCAGTTACTCAGGGGGCATGAACACTGAAGCTTTCTTT. It encodes CASSYSGGMNTEAFF.

The chain employs TRBV2 and TRBJ1-5; no firm D call. The length of the CDR3 is 13 residues. Germline V gene lookup returns CDR1 SNHLY and CDR2 FYNNEI. The germline V and J ends were trimmed by 6 bases and 5 bases, with 11 bases remaining between them. The CDR3 loop is CASSPGPHQPQHF. The CDR3 DNA reads as TGTGCCAGCAGCCCCGGACCTCATCAGCCCCAGCATTTT.

In regard to this clonotype: A clone one base away is much larger, so this may be a read error. The rearrangement joins TRBV29-1 to TRBJ2-7, with D possibly being TRBD2 (5 bases). Germline V lookup: CDR1 SQVTM, CDR2 ANQGSEA. The CDR3 runs to 11 residues. The CDR3 spells CSIEDGSGQYF. CDR3 coding DNA: TGCAGCATTGAAGACGGAAGCGGGCAGTACTTC.

A few counts support this clonotype. The chain links TRBV18 to TRBJ1-4; 9 positions match TRBD1. With 0 bases clipped from V and 10 bases from J, the junction kept 9 bases outside the gene matches. CDR1 KGHSH and CDR2 LQKENI come from the germline V gene. The CDR3 has 16 amino acids. In DNA form, the CDR3 reads TGTGCCAGCTCACCACCCGGACAGGGGCTATCAGGAAAACTGTTTTTT. Its protein is CASSPPGQGLSGKLFF.

This clonotype was seen a handful of times. V and J are TRBV29-1 and TRBJ2-2; D uncertain. Per germline, CDR1 SQVTM and CDR2 ANQGSEA. The V gene lost 0 bases and the J gene lost 9 bases, with 8 bases spanning the gap. The CDR3 sequence is 12 residues long. The CDR3 spells CSVEDHTRELFF. The CDR3 bases are TGCAGCGTTGAAGATCATACCAGGGAGCTGTTTTTT.

This clonotype was found many times. The chain carries TRBV28 and TRBJ2-6; no reliable D call. CDR1 and CDR2 from the germline V gene are MDHEN and SYDVKM. The length of the CDR3 is 15 residues. Trimming took 5 bases from V and 1 from J, leaving 9 bases between them. The CDR3 reads CASSPMGSGANVLTF. CDR3 DNA: TGTGCCAGCAGTCCTATGGGTTCTGGGGCCAACGTCCTGACTTTC.

In this sample, this clonotype turned up many times. CDR3 amino acids: CASSYPAGRGNTEAFF. For the CDR3, the DNA is TGTGCCAGCAGTTACCCGGCAGGGAGAGGGAACACTGAAGCTTTCTTT. The chain carries TRBV6-5 and TRBJ1-1; a possible D gene is TRBD1 (5 bases). CDR3 length equals 16 residues. The germline V gene has CDR1 MNHEY and CDR2 SVGAGI. V lost 2 bases, J lost 1 base, and 14 bases lay in between.

This clonotype was counted ten times or more. This sequence joins TRBV6-5 and TRBJ2-5; D might be TRBD1 (6 bases). Germline V gene lookup returns CDR1 MNHEY and CDR2 SVGAGI. This CDR3 spans 18 amino acids. Trimming shortened V by 2 bases and J by 3 bases, and 22 bases separated the two germline ends. This chain's CDR3 is CASSYPARQVEWEETQYF. The CDR3 DNA reads TGTGCCAGCAGTTACCCCGCCCGACAGGTTGAATGGGAAGAGACCCAGTACTTC.

The chain joins TRBV5-1 to TRBJ2-5; D perhaps matches TRBD1 (6 bases). The CDR3 runs to 14 residues. Germline V gene lookup returns CDR1 SGHRS and CDR2 YFSETQ. V was pared by 5 bases and J by 9 bases, with 20 bases between. The CDR3 bases are TGCGCCAGCAGTTCAGCTCCGGGACCAGGGGCCCAGTACTTC. Its protein is CASSSAPGPGAQYF.

The CDR3 sequence is CSARTGVTRTGELFF. CDR3 in DNA: TGCAGTGCTAGAACGGGAGTCACCCGAACCGGGGAGCTGTTTTTT. The genes are TRBV20-1 and TRBJ2-2; tentatively, D is TRBD2 (6 bases). Germline values: CDR1 DFQATT, CDR2 SNEGSKA (reference sequence). V shed 2 bases and J shed 5 bases, with 15 bases lying between them. This CDR3 contains 15 residues.

The chain recombines TRBV28 with TRBJ1-1; TRBD1 agrees at 10 bases. Germline CDR1 MDHEN, CDR2 SYDVKM. V gave up 6 bases and J gave up 4 bases; unmatched junction bases: 8. This CDR3 contains 15 residues. The CDR3, as DNA: TGTGCCAGCAGATGGACAGGGGGATTTGCCACTGAAGCTTTCTTT. Encoded protein: CASRWTGGFATEAFF. The full variable domain, in which reference TRBV28 and TRBJ1-1 provide the parts outside the CDR3, is DVKVTQSSRYLVKRTGEKVFLECVQDMDHENMFWYRQDPGLGLRLIYFSYDVKMKEKGDIPEGYSVSREKKERFSLILESASTNQTSMYLCASRWTGGFATEAFFGQGTRLTVV.

V usage is TRBV5-1 and J usage is TRBJ2-5; D perhaps matches TRBD1 (6 bases). The CDR3 extends over 13 amino acids. V was trimmed by 4 bases and J by 5 bases, leaving 12 bases between them. Germline V CDR1 and CDR2: SGHRS, YFSETQ. The CDR3: CASSVGQTETQYF. The CDR3 DNA follows: TGCGCCAGCAGCGTCGGACAGACGGAGACCCAGTACTTC.

Here the CDR3 DNA reads TGTGCCAGCAGCCAACCGGGACAGACTGAAGCTTTCTTT. The encoded protein is CASSQPGQTEAFF. The J gene is TRBJ1-1, the V gene TRBV3-1; 7 nucleotides match TRBD1. V gave up 2 bases and J gave up 5 bases; unmatched junction bases: 2. In germline, CDR1 is LGHDT, CDR2 YNNKEL (reference sequence). This CDR3 comprises 13 residues.

This clonotype came up a few times. V usage is TRBV6-1 and J usage is TRBJ1-1; D is uncertain. The germline V gene has CDR1 MNHNS and CDR2 SASEGT. V lost 9 bases and J lost 6, with 29 bases in between. CDR3 length equals 17 residues. The CDR3: CARTRFVELSKGPEAFF. DNA of the CDR3: TGTGCCAGAACCAGGTTTGTGGAGCTTTCGAAGGGCCCTGAAGCTTTCTTT.

This clonotype has only a few counts. Here the CDR3 reads CASSLRGGGGSETQYF. CDR3 DNA: TGTGCCAGCAGCTTACGGGGGGGGGGTGGATCGGAGACCCAGTACTTC. This chain links TRBV7-2 with TRBJ2-5; 8 nucleotides line up with TRBD2. V was clipped by 2 bases and J by 5 bases; unmatched bases: 10. Germline-derived CDR1 and CDR2 are SGHTA and FQGNSA. The CDR3 is made up of 16 amino acids.